The next 19 T cell receptor beta chains were all read from a single sample in a study of CD8 T cells in ankylosing spondylitis. Overall study findings and caveats: A TCR beta motif of 7 to 9 highly homologous variants seemed to mark ankylosing spondylitis blood.

TCRdb processed the 5' RACE reads anew with MiXCR; each CDR3 protein has one entry. The sample lists 200,000 to 250,000 distinct CDR3 sequences; about 7% were seen once. No antigens are known for them. The sample comprised blood, either unsorted or a sorted T cell fraction (not recorded which). These receptors were obtained from a male donor with ankylosing spondylitis.

This clonotype was detected many times. The chain carries TRBV7-8 and TRBJ2-2; 14 nucleotides line up with TRBD2. This CDR3 is built from 16 residues. Germline assignment: CDR1 SGHVS and CDR2 FQNEAQ. V was pared by 5 bases and J by 5 bases, with 4 bases of the junction left unmatched. CDR3 nucleotide sequence: TGTGCCAGCAGCCCATGGACTAGCGGGGGGACCGGGGAGCTGTTTTTT. Translating gives CASSPWTSGGTGELFF.

This clonotype was picked up many times. The chain uses TRBV12-3 or TRBV12-4 and TRBJ1-5; no definite D call. Between the trimmed V and J ends, which lost 5 bases and 11 bases, there was a span of 10 bases. This CDR3 contains 11 residues. The CDR3 here is CASSRGGTQHF. CDR3 nucleotides: TGTGCCAGCAGTAGAGGAGGGACCCAGCATTTT.

This clonotype was seen at least ten times. V is TRBV24-1 and J is TRBJ1-2, with D uncertain. This CDR3 is built from 13 residues. V gave up 4 bases and J gave up 0 bases, with 5 bases separating them. Germline-derived CDR1 and CDR2 are KGHDR and SFDVKD. CDR3 DNA: TGTGCCACCAGTGAGTTGGCTAACTATGGCTACACCTTC. This encodes CATSELANYGYTF.

This clonotype was counted at least ten times. The CDR3 loop is CASSLAAVPAGGPSTDTQYF. The CDR3 region has the DNA TGTGCCAGCAGCTTAGCCGCCGTCCCCGCGGGAGGGCCTAGCACAGATACGCAGTATTTT. The rearrangement joins TRBV7-8 to TRBJ2-3, with 9 bases matching TRBD2. CDR3 length: 20 residues. Germline V lookup: CDR1 SGHVS, CDR2 FQNEAQ. J lost 0 bases, V lost 0 bases, and 13 bases had no gene match.

There are many counts of this clonotype. This chain links TRBV7-9 with TRBJ2-2; TRBD1 might be the D (6 bases). Germline loops: CDR1 SEHNR, CDR2 FQNEAQ (reference sequence). The CDR3 totals 16 residues. The V end was cut by 4 bases, the J end by 1 base, with 13 bases between. CDR3 sequence reads: CASSSPGRGNTGELFF. Here the CDR3 DNA reads TGTGCCAGCAGCTCTCCGGGCAGGGGGAACACCGGGGAGCTGTTTTTT.

The chain has TRBV7-9 and TRBJ2-5; D could derive from TRBD1 or TRBD2 (6 bases each). The germline V gene encodes CDR1 SEHNR and CDR2 FQNEAQ (reference sequence). There are 13 residues in the CDR3. Trimming shortened V by 4 bases and J by 4 bases, and 10 bases separated the two germline ends. CDR3 DNA sequence: TGTGCCAGCAGCTCCGGGGGCCCAGAGACCCAGTACTTC. It is translated as CASSSGGPETQYF.

This clonotype came up many times. The J gene is TRBJ2-7, the V gene TRBV4-1; 7 bases align to TRBD1. The germline V gene encodes CDR1 MGHRA and CDR2 YSYEKL. After removal of 3 bases from V and 0 bases from J, the junction contained 2 bases not matched to a gene. CDR3 length: 14 amino acids. CDR3 DNA: TGCGCCAGCAGCCAGACAGGGTACTCCTACGAGCAGTACTTC. Translating gives CASSQTGYSYEQYF.

This clonotype was seen a few times. The chain has TRBV7-2 and TRBJ1-1; possible D gene TRBD1, 5 bases. Between the trimmed V and J ends, which lost 5 bases and 5 bases, there was a span of 12 bases. Germline CDR1 and CDR2: SGHTA and FQGNSA. The CDR3 loop spans 13 amino acids. CDR3 residues: CASSPIQETEAFF. CDR3 sequence (DNA): TGTGCCAGCAGCCCTATACAGGAAACTGAAGCTTTCTTT.

This clonotype was seen many times. CDR3 sequence (DNA): TGTGCCAGCAGCGTAGGGAGGGATACGCAGTATTTT. This codes for CASSVGRDTQYF. V is TRBV9 and J is TRBJ2-3, with a weak D call TRBD2 (5 bases). Between the trimmed V and J ends, which lost 0 bases and 6 bases, there was a span of 5 bases. The CDR3 runs 12 residues. Per germline, CDR1 SGDLS and CDR2 YYNGEE.

This clonotype has ten or more counts. The chain links TRBV10-3 to TRBJ2-2; perhaps TRBD1 as D (5 bases). Trimming shortened V by 9 bases and J by 4 bases, and 18 bases separated the two germline ends. This CDR3 has 15 amino acids. In germline, CDR1 is ENHRY, CDR2 SYGVKD. In DNA, the CDR3 is TGTGCCATTTGGACAATGGGCGGTGGCACCGGGGAGCTGTTTTTT. Its protein product is CAIWTMGGGTGELFF.

In its sample, this clonotype was seen many times. V gene TRBV28 combines with J gene TRBJ2-5, with TRBD1 matching over 10 bases. Germline values: CDR1 MDHEN, CDR2 SYDVKM. The trim removed 3 bases at V and 5 bases at J, leaving 6 bases unmatched. The CDR3 has 15 amino acids. CDR3 sequence: CASSLTGGGGETQYF. As DNA, the CDR3 is TGTGCCAGCAGTTTGACAGGGGGCGGTGGGGAGACCCAGTACTTC.

This clonotype was recorded at least ten times. The V and J genes are TRBV6-5 and TRBJ2-1; 10 bases line up with TRBD2. The CDR3 runs 15 residues. The germline CDR1 and CDR2 sequences are MNHEY and SVGAGI. Trimming at V came to 4 bases and at J to 6 bases, leaving 6 bases not matched to a gene. Here the CDR3 reads CASSSIAGGFNEQFF. CDR3 DNA: TGTGCCAGCAGTTCAATAGCGGGGGGCTTCAATGAGCAGTTCTTC.

This clonotype was seen repeatedly, ten times or more. The V gene is TRBV5-5, the J gene TRBJ2-3; unclear D gene. The V end lost 2 bases, the J end lost 6 bases, and 7 bases lay between the germline ends. The CDR3 totals 12 residues. Germline CDR1 SGHKS, CDR2 YYEKEE (reference sequence). CDR3 amino acids: CASSFKGDTQYF. In DNA form, the CDR3 reads TGTGCCAGCAGCTTTAAGGGTGATACGCAGTATTTT.

Ten or more counts support this clonotype. The CDR3 is CASSLGWSTTDTQYF. CDR3 nucleotide sequence: TGTGCCAGCAGCTTAGGGTGGTCGACCACAGATACGCAGTATTTT. The chain uses TRBV7-9 and TRBJ2-3; no definite D call. Germline lookup yields CDR1 SEHNR and CDR2 FQNEAQ (reference sequence). This CDR3 has 15 residues. V was pared by 1 base and J by 2 bases, with 10 bases between.

The table lists this clonotype with many counts. This chain joins TRBV4-3 and TRBJ2-7; 7 bases are shared with TRBD2. The V and J ends lost 0 bases and 3 bases, in that order; junction bases with no gene match: 5. CDR3 size: 15 residues. The germline V gene encodes CDR1 LGHNA and CDR2 YSLEER. CDR3 DNA sequence: TGCGCCAGCAGCCAAGATCGGGGGGATTTCTACGAGCAGTACTTC. Protein: CASSQDRGDFYEQYF.

This clonotype was recorded many times. This sequence joins TRBV11-1 and TRBJ2-3, with 10 bases that match TRBD2. Germline V CDR1 and CDR2: SGHAT, FQDESV (reference sequence). CDR3 size: 18 residues. Trimming cost V 5 bases and J 4 bases; bases outside gene matches: 15. CDR3 sequence: CASSTTGTSAGVPDTQYF. CDR3 coding DNA: TGTGCCAGCAGCACAACCGGGACTAGCGCCGGGGTACCAGATACGCAGTATTTT.

This clonotype was counted many times. The CDR3 DNA reads as TGTGCCACCAGCGACCGGCGGGTAGATACGCAGTATTTT. The encoded protein is CATSDRRVDTQYF. The chain links TRBV15 to TRBJ2-3, with D perhaps TRBD2 (5 bases). CDR3 length: 13 amino acids. V was trimmed by 5 bases and J by 5 bases, leaving 11 bases between them. Germline CDR1 and CDR2: LNHNV and YYDKDF (reference sequence).

This clonotype has ten or more counts. The chain is built from TRBV6-5 and TRBJ1-1; TRBD1 is a possible D gene (5 bases). There are 12 residues in the CDR3. CDR1 and CDR2 (germline): MNHEY, SVGAGI. The ends were cut back, 7 bases at V and 5 bases at J, with 11 bases in the middle. The CDR3: CASIARGTEAFF. CDR3 nucleotide sequence: TGTGCCAGCATCGCCCGGGGGACTGAAGCTTTCTTT.

In its sample, this clonotype was seen many times. The V and J genes are TRBV28 and TRBJ2-7, with TRBD1 matching 9 bases. With V trimmed by 6 bases and J by 2 bases, 8 bases remained unmatched. Per germline, CDR1 MDHEN and CDR2 SYDVKM. The CDR3 sequence is 15 residues long. The CDR3, as DNA: TGTGCCAGCAGGATCCCGGGACAGGGTACCTACGAGCAGTACTTC. It specifies CASRIPGQGTYEQYF.